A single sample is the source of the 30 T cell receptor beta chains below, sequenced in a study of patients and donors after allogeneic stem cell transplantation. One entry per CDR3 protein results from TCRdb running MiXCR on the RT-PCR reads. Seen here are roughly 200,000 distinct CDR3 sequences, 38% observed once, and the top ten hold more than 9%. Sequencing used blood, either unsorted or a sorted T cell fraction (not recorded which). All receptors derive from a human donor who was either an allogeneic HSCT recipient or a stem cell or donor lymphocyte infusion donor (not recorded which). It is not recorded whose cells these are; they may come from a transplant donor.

In DNA form, the CDR3 reads TGTGCCTGGAGTGTACTGGACAGGAGCCAGCCCCAGCATTTT. This codes for CAWSVLDRSQPQHF. The V gene is TRBV30, the J gene TRBJ1-5; 7 bases match TRBD1. CDR1 and CDR2 from the germline V gene are GTSNPN and SVGIG (reference sequence). The V and J ends lost 0 bases and 7 bases, in that order; junction bases with no gene match: 6. CDR3 length equals 14 residues.

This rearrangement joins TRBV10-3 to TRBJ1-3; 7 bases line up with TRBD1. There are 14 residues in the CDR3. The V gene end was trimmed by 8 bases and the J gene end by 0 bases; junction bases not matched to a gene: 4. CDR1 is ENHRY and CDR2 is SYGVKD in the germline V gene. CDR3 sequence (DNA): TGTGCCATCGAGGGGGCTAACTCTGGAAACACCATATATTTT. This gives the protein CAIEGANSGNTIYF.

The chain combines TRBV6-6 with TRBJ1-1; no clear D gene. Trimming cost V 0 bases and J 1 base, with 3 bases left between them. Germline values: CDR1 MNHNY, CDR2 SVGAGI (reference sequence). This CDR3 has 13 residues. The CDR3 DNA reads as TGTGCCAGCAGTTACTCGGAGAACACTGAAGCTTTCTTT. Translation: CASSYSENTEAFF.

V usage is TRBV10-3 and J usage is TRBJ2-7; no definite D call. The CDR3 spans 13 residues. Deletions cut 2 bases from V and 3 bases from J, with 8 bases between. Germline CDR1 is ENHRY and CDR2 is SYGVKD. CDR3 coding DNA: TGTGCCATCAGTGAGGGGCTAGTCTACGAGCAGTACTTC. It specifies CAISEGLVYEQYF.

The CDR3 region is CASSSNSPLNTGELFF. The CDR3 coding sequence is TGTGCCAGCAGCTCAAACTCCCCTCTTAACACCGGGGAGCTGTTTTTT. The J gene is TRBJ2-2, the V gene TRBV7-2; unclear D gene. This CDR3 has 16 amino acids. From germline, CDR1 is SGHTA and CDR2 FQGNSA. V dropped 4 bases and J dropped 2 bases, with 14 bases sitting between them.

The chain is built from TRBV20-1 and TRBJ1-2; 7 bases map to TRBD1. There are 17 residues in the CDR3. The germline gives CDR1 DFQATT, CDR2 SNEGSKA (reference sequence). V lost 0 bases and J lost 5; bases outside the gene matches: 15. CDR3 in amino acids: CSARDLGGADRRYGYTF. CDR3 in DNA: TGCAGTGCTAGAGATCTAGGGGGCGCCGATCGCCGTTATGGCTACACCTTC.

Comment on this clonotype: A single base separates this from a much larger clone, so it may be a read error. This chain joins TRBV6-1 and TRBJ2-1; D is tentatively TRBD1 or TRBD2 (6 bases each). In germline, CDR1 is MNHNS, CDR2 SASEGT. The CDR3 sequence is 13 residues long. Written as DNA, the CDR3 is TGTGCCAGCCGGGGGCAGTTCGACAATCAGCAGTTCTTC. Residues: CASRGQFDNQQFF.

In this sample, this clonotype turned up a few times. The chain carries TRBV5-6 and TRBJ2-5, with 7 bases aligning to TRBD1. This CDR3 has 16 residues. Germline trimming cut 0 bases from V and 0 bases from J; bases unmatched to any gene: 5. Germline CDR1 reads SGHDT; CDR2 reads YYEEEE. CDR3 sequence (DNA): TGTGCCAGCAGCTTGGTATTGGGGACAGACCAAGAGACCCAGTACTTC. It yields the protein CASSLVLGTDQETQYF.

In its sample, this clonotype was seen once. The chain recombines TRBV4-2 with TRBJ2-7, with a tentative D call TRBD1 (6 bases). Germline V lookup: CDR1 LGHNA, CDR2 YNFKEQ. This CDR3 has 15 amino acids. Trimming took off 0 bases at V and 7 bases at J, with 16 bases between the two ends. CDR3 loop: CASSQDTFGGVEQYF. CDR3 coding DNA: TGTGCCAGCAGCCAAGATACCTTTGGGGGCGTAGAGCAGTACTTC.

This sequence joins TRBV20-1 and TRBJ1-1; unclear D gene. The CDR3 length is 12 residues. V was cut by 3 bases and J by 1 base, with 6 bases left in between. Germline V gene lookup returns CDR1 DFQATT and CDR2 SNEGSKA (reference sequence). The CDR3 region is CSASSGNTEAFF. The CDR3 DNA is TGCAGTGCTAGTTCCGGGAACACTGAAGCTTTCTTT.

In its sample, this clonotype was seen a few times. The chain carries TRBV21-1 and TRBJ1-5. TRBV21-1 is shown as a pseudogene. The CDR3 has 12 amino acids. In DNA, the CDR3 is TGTGCCAGCAGCACGGGGAATCAGCCCCAGCATTTT. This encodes CASSTGNQPQHF.

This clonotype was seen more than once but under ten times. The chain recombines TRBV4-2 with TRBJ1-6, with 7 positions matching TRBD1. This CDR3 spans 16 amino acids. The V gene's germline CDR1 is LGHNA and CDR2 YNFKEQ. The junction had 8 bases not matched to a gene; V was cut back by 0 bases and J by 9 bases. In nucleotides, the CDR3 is TGTGCCAGCAGCCAAGAGCCGGGACAGATCCCTTCACCCCTCCACTTT. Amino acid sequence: CASSQEPGQIPSPLHF.

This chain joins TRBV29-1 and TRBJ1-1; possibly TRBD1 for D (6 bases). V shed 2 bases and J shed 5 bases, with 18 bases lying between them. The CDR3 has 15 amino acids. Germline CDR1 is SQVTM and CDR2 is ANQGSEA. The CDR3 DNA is TGCAGCGTTGAACTGACAGGACTTTGGGAGACTGAAGCTTTCTTT. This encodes CSVELTGLWETEAFF.

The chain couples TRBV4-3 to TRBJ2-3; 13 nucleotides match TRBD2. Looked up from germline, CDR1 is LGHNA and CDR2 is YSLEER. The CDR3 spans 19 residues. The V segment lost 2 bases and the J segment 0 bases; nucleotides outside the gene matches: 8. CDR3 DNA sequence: TGCGCCAGCAGCCAACGACTAGCGGGGGGCACCACTAGCACAGATACGCAGTATTTT. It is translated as CASSQRLAGGTTSTDTQYF.

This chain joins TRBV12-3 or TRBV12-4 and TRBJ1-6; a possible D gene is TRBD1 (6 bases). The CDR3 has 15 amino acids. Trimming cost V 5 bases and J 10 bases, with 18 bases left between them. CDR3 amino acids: CASSPPWGTLSPLHF. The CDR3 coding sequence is TGTGCCAGCAGTCCCCCTTGGGGGACACTCTCACCCCTCCACTTT.

Here the CDR3 reads CASSSYRGRELFF. In nucleotides, the CDR3 is TGTGCCAGCAGCTCCTACAGGGGTAGGGAACTGTTTTTT. V and J are TRBV7-6 and TRBJ1-4; TRBD1 aligns across 7 bases. This CDR3 is 13 amino acids long. Unmatched junction bases numbered 8, after V lost 4 bases and J lost 12 bases. From germline, CDR1 is SGHVS and CDR2 FNYEAQ.

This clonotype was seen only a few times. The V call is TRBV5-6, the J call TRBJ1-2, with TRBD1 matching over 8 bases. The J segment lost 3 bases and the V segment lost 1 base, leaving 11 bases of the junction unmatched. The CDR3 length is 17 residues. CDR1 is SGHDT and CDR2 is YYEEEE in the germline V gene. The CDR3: CASSLFVTGGRDYGYTF. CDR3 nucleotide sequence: TGTGCCAGCAGCTTGTTTGTCACAGGGGGGCGCGACTATGGCTACACCTTC.

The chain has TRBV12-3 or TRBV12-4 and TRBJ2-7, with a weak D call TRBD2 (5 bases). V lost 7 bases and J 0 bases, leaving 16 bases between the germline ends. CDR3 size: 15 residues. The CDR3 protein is CASNQRGTSSYEQYF. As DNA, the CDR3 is TGTGCCAGCAACCAACGGGGTACGAGCTCCTACGAGCAGTACTTC.

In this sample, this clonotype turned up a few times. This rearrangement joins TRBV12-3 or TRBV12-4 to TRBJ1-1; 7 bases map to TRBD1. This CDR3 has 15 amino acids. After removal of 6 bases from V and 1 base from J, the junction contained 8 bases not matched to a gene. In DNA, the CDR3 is TGTGCCAGCAGGGAGACAGGGAGGCAGAACACTGAAGCTTTCTTT. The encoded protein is CASRETGRQNTEAFF.

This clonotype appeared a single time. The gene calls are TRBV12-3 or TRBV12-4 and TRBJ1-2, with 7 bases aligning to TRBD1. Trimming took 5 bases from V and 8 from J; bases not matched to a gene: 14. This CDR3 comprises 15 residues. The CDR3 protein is CASSPRGQPLRGYTF. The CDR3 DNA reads TGTGCCAGCAGTCCTCGGGGACAGCCTCTCAGGGGCTACACCTTC.

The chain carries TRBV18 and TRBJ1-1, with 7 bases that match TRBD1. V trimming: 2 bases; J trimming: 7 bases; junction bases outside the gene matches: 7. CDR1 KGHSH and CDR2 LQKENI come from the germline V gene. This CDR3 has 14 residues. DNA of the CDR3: TGTGCCAGCTCACCATTTGAAGACAGGGTTGAAGCTTTCTTT. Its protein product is CASSPFEDRVEAFF.

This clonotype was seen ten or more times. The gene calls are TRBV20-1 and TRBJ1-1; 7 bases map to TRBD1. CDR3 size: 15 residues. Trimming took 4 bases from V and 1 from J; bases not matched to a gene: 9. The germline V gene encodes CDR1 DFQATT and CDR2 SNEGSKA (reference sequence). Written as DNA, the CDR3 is TGCAGTGCTATAGCCGTGGACAGGAAGAACACTGAAGCTTTCTTT. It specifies CSAIAVDRKNTEAFF.

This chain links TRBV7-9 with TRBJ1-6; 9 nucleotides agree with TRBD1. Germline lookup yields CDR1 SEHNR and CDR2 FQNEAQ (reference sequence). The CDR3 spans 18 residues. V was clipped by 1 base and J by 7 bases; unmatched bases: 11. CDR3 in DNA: TGTGCCAGCAGCTTAGACCCGTGGCCCGGGACAGGGAATTCACCCCTCCACTTT. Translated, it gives CASSLDPWPGTGNSPLHF.

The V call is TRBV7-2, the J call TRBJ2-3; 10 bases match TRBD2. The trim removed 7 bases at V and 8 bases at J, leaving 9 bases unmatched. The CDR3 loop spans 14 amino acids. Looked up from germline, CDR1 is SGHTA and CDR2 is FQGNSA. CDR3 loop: CASNYASGGSTQYF. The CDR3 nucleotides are TGTGCCAGCAACTACGCTAGCGGGGGAAGTACGCAGTATTTT.

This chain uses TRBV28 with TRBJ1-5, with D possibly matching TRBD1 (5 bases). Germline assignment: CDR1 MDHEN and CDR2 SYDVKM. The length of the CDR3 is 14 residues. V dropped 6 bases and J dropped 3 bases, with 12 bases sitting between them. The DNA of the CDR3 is TGTGCCAGCAGGGTCGAGGGGTTCAATCAGCCCCAGCATTTT. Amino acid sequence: CASRVEGFNQPQHF.

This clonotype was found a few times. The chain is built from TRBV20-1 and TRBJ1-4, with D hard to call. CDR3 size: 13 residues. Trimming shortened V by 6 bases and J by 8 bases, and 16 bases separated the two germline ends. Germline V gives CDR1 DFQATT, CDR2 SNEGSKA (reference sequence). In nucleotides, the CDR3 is TGCAGTGCCACAATTACCGGGAGGGAAAAACTGTTTTTT. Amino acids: CSATITGREKLFF.

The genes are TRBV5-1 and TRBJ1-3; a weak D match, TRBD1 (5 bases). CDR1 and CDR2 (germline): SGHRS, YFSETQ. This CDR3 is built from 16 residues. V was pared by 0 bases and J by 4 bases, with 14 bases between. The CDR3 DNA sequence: TGCGCCAGCAGCTTGGACGGGACGCGGTCGGGAAACACCATATATTTT. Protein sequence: CASSLDGTRSGNTIYF. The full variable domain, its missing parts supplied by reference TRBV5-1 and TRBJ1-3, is KAGVTQTPRYLIKTRGQQVTLSCSPISGHRSVSWYQQTPGQGLQFLFEYFSETQRNKGNFPGRFSGRQFSNSRSEMNVSTLELGDSALYLCASSLDGTRSGNTIYFGEGSWLTVV.

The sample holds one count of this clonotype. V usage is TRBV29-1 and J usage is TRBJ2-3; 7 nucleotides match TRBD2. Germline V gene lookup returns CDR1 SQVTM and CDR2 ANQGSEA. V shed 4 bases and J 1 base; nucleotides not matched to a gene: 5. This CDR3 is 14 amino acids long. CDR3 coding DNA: TGCAGCGTTGTTGGGACTATCGGCACAGATACGCAGTATTTT. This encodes CSVVGTIGTDTQYF.

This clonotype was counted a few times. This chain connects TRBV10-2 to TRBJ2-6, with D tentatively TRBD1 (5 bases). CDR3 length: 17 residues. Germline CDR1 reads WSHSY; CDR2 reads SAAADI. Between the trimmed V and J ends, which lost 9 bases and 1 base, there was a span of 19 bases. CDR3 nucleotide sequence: TGCGCCAGTATTAAAACCCAGGGTTTTTCTGGGGCCAACGTCCTGACTTTC. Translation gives CASIKTQGFSGANVLTF.

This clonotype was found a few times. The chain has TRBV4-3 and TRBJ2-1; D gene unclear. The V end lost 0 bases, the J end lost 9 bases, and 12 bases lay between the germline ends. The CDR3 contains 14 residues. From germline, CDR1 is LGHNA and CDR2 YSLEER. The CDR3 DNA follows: TGCGCCAGCAGCCAAGATCTAGGGCTAATTGAGCAGTTCTTC. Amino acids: CASSQDLGLIEQFF.